The 16 T cell receptor beta chains given below trace back to one sample, sequenced in a study of T cells in Graves' hyperthyroidism and ophthalmopathy. Amplification of TCR beta CDR3 regions was performed using RNA transcripts as template. The HTBI primer set drove a first-round RT-PCR of the TCR CDR3. TCRdb used MiXCR to reprocess the multiplex PCR reads, holding one entry per CDR3 protein. This sample has roughly 500,000 distinct CDR3 sequences, with about 16% found just once. The sample taken for sequencing was blood. The source is a young woman with Graves' ophthalmopathy.

This CDR3 reads CASSSYRDTEAFF. CDR3 DNA: TGTGCCAGCAGTTCTTACCGAGACACTGAAGCTTTCTTT. The rearrangement links TRBV6-5 to TRBJ1-1; D gene uncertain. Trimming cost V 4 bases and J 3 bases, with 9 bases left between them. CDR3 length: 13 residues. The germline CDR1 and CDR2 sequences are MNHEY and SVGAGI.

There are many counts of this clonotype. The rearrangement joins TRBV5-1 to TRBJ2-3, with D perhaps matching TRBD2 (6 bases). The CDR3 loop spans 16 amino acids. CDR1 is SGHRS and CDR2 is YFSETQ in the germline V gene. V was cut by 0 bases and J by 5 bases, with 16 bases left in between. The DNA of the CDR3 is TGCGCCAGCAGCTTGGAAGGGGAGGTCCGGGGAGATACGCAGTATTTT. Protein product: CASSLEGEVRGDTQYF.

For this clonotype: A much larger clone differs from this one at a single base, so this may be a read error. The chain carries TRBV9 and TRBJ2-5, with D uncertain. The germline V gene encodes CDR1 SGDLS and CDR2 YYNGEE. The V and J ends lost 3 bases and 3 bases respectively, with 18 bases between them. The CDR3 covers 16 residues. The CDR3 loop reads CASSANVGSDKETQYF. CDR3 DNA: TGTGCCAGCAGCGCCAACGTGGGCAGCGACAAAGAGACCCAGTACTTC.

This clonotype was counted ten times or more. The rearrangement links TRBV20-1 to TRBJ2-3; D is ambiguous. Trimming cost V 6 bases and J 1 base, with 11 bases left between them. Looked up from germline, CDR1 is DFQATT and CDR2 is SNEGSKA (reference sequence). The CDR3 consists of 13 residues. Here the CDR3 reads CSAPPPGTDTQYF. The CDR3 nucleotides are TGCAGTGCCCCCCCCCCGGGCACAGATACGCAGTATTTT.

This clonotype was seen many times. This rearrangement joins TRBV7-2 to TRBJ1-5; a possible D gene is TRBD1 (6 bases). This CDR3 is 13 amino acids long. Per the germline V gene, CDR1 is SGHTA and CDR2 is FQGNSA. V was cut by 4 bases and J by 6 bases, with 10 bases left in between. CDR3 amino acids: CASSSRGGQPQHF. The CDR3 bases are TGTGCCAGCAGCTCCAGAGGGGGTCAGCCCCAGCATTTT.

This clonotype was recorded many times. The chain combines TRBV20-1 with TRBJ2-5, with 11 positions matching TRBD1. Per germline, CDR1 DFQATT and CDR2 SNEGSKA (reference sequence). The CDR3 extends over 13 amino acids. J gave up 4 bases and V 6 bases, and 4 bases lay outside the gene matches. The CDR3 spells CSAPGQGGETQYF. CDR3 coding DNA: TGCAGTGCCCCGGGACAGGGGGGAGAGACCCAGTACTTC.

The sample holds many counts of this clonotype. V usage is TRBV30 and J usage is TRBJ1-2; a possible D gene is TRBD1 (5 bases). CDR3 length: 15 amino acids. Trimming removed 4 bases from V and 6 bases from J, with 21 bases in between. Looked up from germline, CDR1 is GTSNPN and CDR2 is SVGIG (reference sequence). The CDR3 loop reads CAWTDSEGPANGYTF. The CDR3 DNA is TGTGCCTGGACTGACTCAGAGGGGCCGGCCAATGGCTACACCTTC.

The table lists this clonotype with a few counts. V usage is TRBV7-7 and J usage is TRBJ2-2, with TRBD2 matching over 11 bases. J lost 7 bases, V lost 5 bases, and 9 bases had no gene match. CDR1 and CDR2 from the germline V gene are SSHAT and FNYEAQ (reference sequence). There are 16 residues in the CDR3. The CDR3 DNA reads TGTGCCAGCAGCCCCGGGACTAGCGGAAGCTACGGGGAGCTGTTTTTT. It is translated as CASSPGTSGSYGELFF.

This clonotype was observed many times. This chain uses TRBV15 with TRBJ2-5; D ambiguous. CDR1 and CDR2 from the germline V gene are LNHNV and YYDKDF (reference sequence). The V and J ends lost 0 bases and 4 bases respectively, with 9 bases between them. The CDR3 consists of 14 residues. The CDR3 region has the DNA TGTGCCACCAGCAGAGATGGGCGGCCAGAGACCCAGTACTTC. Amino acids: CATSRDGRPETQYF.

This clonotype has a handful of counts. The rearrangement uses TRBV6-2 or TRBV6-3 and TRBJ2-1; TRBD1 matches 7 bases. CDR3 length: 11 residues. The J segment lost 15 bases and the V segment lost 4 bases, leaving 6 bases of the junction unmatched. Looked up from germline, CDR1 is MNHEY and CDR2 is SVGEGT. The CDR3: CASSSTGDWFF. In nucleotides, the CDR3 is TGTGCCAGCAGTTCCACAGGGGATTGGTTCTTC.

This sequence joins TRBV20-1 and TRBJ2-7; D is uncertain. The CDR3 loop spans 12 amino acids. V lost 3 bases and J lost 2, with 8 bases in between. The V gene's germline CDR1 is DFQATT and CDR2 SNEGSKA (reference sequence). The CDR3 DNA reads as TGCAGTGCTAGTATCAGGACCTACGAGCAGTACTTC. Residues: CSASIRTYEQYF.

The chain uses TRBV5-1 and TRBJ2-2; 10 nucleotides agree with TRBD1. The V gene end was trimmed by 4 bases and the J gene end by 4 bases; junction bases not matched to a gene: 10. The CDR3 has 17 residues. The germline V gene encodes CDR1 SGHRS and CDR2 YFSETQ. CDR3 amino acids: CASSLTGTGVSTGELFF. DNA for the CDR3: TGCGCCAGCAGCCTCACCGGGACAGGGGTGAGCACCGGGGAGCTGTTTTTT.

The chain recombines TRBV5-1 with TRBJ2-7; a possible D gene is TRBD1 (5 bases). This CDR3 contains 14 residues. Deletions cut 4 bases from V and 3 bases from J, with 14 bases between. Germline CDR1 SGHRS, CDR2 YFSETQ. The CDR3: CASSQDKTVYEQYF. The DNA for the CDR3 is TGCGCCAGCAGCCAAGATAAGACAGTCTACGAGCAGTACTTC.

This clonotype was counted between two and nine times. This chain uses TRBV9 with TRBJ2-3, with 10 bases fitting TRBD1. CDR3 length: 14 amino acids. CDR1 is SGDLS, CDR2 YYNGEE, per germline. V lost 3 bases, J lost 7 bases, and 5 bases stayed unmatched. Here the CDR3 reads CASSEGQGSNTQYF. CDR3 nucleotides: TGTGCCAGCAGCGAGGGACAGGGGAGCAATACGCAGTATTTT. The full variable domain, with the rest looked up from reference TRBV9 and TRBJ2-3, is DSGVTQTPKHLITATGQRVTLRCSPRSGDLSVYWYQQSLDQGLQFLIQYYNGEERAKGNILERFSAQQFPDLHSELNLSSLELGDSALYFCASSEGQGSNTQYFGPGTRLTVL.

In this sample, this clonotype turned up a few times. The CDR3 protein is CASTFRGDTDTQYF. In nucleotides, the CDR3 is TGTGCCAGCACTTTCAGGGGAGACACAGATACGCAGTATTTT. The chain carries TRBV27 and TRBJ2-3, with D possibly matching TRBD1 (6 bases). This CDR3 region has 14 residues. V was trimmed by 7 bases and J by 2 bases, leaving 13 bases between them. Germline CDR1 reads MNHEY; CDR2 reads SMNVEV (reference sequence).

This clonotype was picked up many times. The rearrangement joins TRBV12-3 or TRBV12-4 to TRBJ2-5, with no clear D. The germline V and J ends were trimmed by 2 bases and 2 bases, with 21 bases remaining between them. This CDR3 is built from 18 residues. CDR3 in DNA: TGTGCCAGCAGTTTACCCTCCGGCGGCAGTAATCCACAAGAGACCCAGTACTTC. Residues: CASSLPSGGSNPQETQYF.